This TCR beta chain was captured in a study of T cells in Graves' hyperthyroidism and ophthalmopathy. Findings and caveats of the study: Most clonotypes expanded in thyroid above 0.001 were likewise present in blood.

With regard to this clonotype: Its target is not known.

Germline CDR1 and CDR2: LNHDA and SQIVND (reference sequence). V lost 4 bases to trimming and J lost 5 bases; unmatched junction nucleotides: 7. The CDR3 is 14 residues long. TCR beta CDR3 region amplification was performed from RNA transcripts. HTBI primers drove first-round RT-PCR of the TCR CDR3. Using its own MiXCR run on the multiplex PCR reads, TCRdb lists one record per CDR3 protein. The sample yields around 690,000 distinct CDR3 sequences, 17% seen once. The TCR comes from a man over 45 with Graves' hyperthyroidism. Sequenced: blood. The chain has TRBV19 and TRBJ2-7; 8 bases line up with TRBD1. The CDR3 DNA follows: TGTGCCAGTAGTACGAAGGACAGGGACCACGAGCAGTACTTC. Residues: CASSTKDRDHEQYF. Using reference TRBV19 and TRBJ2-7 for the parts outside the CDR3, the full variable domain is DGGITQSPKYLFRKEGQNVTLSCEQNLNHDAMYWYRQDPGQGLRLIYYSQIVNDFQKGDIAEGYSVSREKKESFPLTVTSAQKNPTAFYLCASSTKDRDHEQYFGPGTRLTVT.